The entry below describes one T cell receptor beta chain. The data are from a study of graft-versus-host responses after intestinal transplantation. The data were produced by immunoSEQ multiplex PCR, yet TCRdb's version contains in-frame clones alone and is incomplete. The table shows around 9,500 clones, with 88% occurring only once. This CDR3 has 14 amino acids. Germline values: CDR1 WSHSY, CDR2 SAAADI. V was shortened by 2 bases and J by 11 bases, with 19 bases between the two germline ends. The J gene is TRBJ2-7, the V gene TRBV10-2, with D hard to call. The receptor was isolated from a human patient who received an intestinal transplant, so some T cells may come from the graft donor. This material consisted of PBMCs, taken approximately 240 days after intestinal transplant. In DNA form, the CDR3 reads TGCGCCAGCAGTGAGACCCCCATGGGGATTGAGAAGTACTTC. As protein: CASSETPMGIEKYF.